The sequence of this T cell receptor beta chain was determined in a study of blood T cell repertoires in COVID-19. Sequencing was performed with immunoSEQ multiplex PCR; in TCRdb, only in-frame clones are kept and a portion is missing. The sample lists 270,000 or so clones, roughly 83% seen once, with roughly 1.5% in the top ten. Looked up from germline, CDR1 is SGDLS and CDR2 is YYNGEE. V lost 4 bases, J lost 7 bases, and 14 bases lay in between. The CDR3 consists of 13 residues. The clonotype was recovered from a human donor with COVID-19, enrolled during active disease. The donor label of this sample is uncertain. V and J are TRBV9 and TRBJ1-1, with D perhaps TRBD1 (5 bases). Sequencing used peripheral blood. The CDR3 reads CASSRYGGGEAFF. DNA of the CDR3: TGTGCCAGCAGCCGATATGGGGGAGGTGAAGCTTTCTTT.